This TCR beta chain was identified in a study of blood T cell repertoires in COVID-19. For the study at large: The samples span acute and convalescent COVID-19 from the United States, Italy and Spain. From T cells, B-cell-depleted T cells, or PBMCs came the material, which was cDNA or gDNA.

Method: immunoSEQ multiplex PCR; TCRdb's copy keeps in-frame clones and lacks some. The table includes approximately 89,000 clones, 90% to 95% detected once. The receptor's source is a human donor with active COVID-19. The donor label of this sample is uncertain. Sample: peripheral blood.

CDR3 sequence (DNA): TGTGCCAGCAGTTTATCCGACAAATACAATGAGCAGTTCTTC. As protein: CASSLSDKYNEQFF. The V call is TRBV27, the J call TRBJ2-1, with D unclear. Trimming pared 0 bases from V and 4 bases from J, leaving 7 bases between. Germline V gene data show CDR1 as MNHEY and CDR2 as SMNVEV (reference sequence). This CDR3 is 14 amino acids long.